This TCR beta chain was retrieved from a study of T cells after yellow fever vaccination. Notes on the study in general: Overlap between CD4 and CD8 compartments was detected for a small share of clonotypes. Abundant bulk-derived clonotypes could contaminate FACS-sorted repertoires. Booster sampling recovered most clones from primary vaccination (approximately 97% CD4, around 90% CD8). Weaker in magnitude, the secondary response showed a faster peak on day 5 versus 15.

TCRdb reanalysed the 5' RACE reads using MiXCR and keeps one entry per CDR3 protein. The sample consists of some 500,000 distinct CDR3 sequences, roughly 14% of them appearing once. The CDR3 loop spans 14 amino acids. Trimming shortened V by 3 bases and J by 3 bases, and 10 bases separated the two germline ends. CDR1 KGHSH and CDR2 LQKENI come from the germline V gene. In the case of this clonotype: Its antigen is still unknown.

The rearrangement links TRBV18 to TRBJ2-3; D possibly matches TRBD1 or TRBD2 (5 bases each). The receptor was isolated from a man in his thirties or forties who received the YFV17D yellow fever vaccine. Source: PBMCs, taken on the day of the yellow fever booster vaccination. The CDR3 DNA reads as TGTGCCAGCTCACCCGTGGGGGATACAGATACGCAGTATTTT. Protein sequence: CASSPVGDTDTQYF.